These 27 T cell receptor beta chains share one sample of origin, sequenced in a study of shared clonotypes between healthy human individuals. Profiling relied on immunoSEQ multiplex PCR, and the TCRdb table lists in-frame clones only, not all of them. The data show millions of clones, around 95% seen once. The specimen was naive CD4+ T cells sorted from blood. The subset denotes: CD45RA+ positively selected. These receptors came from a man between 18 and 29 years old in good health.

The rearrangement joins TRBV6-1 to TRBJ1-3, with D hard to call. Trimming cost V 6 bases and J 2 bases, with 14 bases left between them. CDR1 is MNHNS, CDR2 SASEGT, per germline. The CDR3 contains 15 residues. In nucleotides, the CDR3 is TGTGCCAGCAGCCAAGAGACACTAACTGGAAACACCATATATTTT. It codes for CASSQETLTGNTIYF.

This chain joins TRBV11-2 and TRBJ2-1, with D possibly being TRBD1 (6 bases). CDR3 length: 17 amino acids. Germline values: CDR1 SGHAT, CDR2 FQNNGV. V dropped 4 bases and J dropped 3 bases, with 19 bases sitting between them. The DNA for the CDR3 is TGTGCCAGCAGCTCTATAGGTGCAGGGGCTAACTACAATGAGCAGTTCTTC. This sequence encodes CASSSIGAGANYNEQFF. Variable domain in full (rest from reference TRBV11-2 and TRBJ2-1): EAGVAQSPRYKIIEKRQSVAFWCNPISGHATLYWYQQILGQGPKLLIQFQNNGVVDDSQLPKDRFSAERLKGVDSTLKIQPAKLEDSAVYLCASSSIGAGANYNEQFFGPGTRLTVL.

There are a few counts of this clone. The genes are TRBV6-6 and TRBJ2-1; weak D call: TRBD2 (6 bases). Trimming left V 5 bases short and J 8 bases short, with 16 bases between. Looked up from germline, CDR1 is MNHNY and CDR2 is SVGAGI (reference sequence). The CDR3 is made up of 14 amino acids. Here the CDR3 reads CASSTPAGFDEQFF. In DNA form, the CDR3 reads TGTGCCAGCAGTACCCCGGCGGGGTTCGATGAGCAGTTCTTC.

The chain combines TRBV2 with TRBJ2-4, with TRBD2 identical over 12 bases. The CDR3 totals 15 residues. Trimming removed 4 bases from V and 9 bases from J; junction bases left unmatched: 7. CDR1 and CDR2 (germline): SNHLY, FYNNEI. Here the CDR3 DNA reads TGTGCCAGCAGTGCTCTAGCGGGGGGGTTCGGCATTCAGTACTTC. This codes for CASSALAGGFGIQYF.

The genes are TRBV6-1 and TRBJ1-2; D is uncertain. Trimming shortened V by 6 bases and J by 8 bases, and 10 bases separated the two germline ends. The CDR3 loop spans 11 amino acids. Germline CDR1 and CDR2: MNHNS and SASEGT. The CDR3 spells CASSRTEGYTF. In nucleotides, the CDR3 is TGTGCCAGCAGCCGAACGGAGGGCTACACCTTC.

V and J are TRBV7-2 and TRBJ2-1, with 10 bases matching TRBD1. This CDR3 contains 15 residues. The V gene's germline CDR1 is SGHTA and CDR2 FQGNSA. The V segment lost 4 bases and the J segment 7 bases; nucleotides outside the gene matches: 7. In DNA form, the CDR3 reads TGTGCCAGCAGCTCAGGGGGACAGGGGTGGAATGAGCAGTTCTTC. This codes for CASSSGGQGWNEQFF.

CDR3 amino acids: CASSLGGREQYF. The DNA for the CDR3 is TGCGCCAGCTCCCTCGGGGGGAGGGAGCAGTACTTC. The rearrangement links TRBV4-3 to TRBJ2-7, with TRBD2 matching 7 bases. J gave up 7 bases and V 8 bases, and 8 bases lay outside the gene matches. Germline-derived CDR1 and CDR2 are LGHNA and YSLEER. The CDR3 runs 12 residues.

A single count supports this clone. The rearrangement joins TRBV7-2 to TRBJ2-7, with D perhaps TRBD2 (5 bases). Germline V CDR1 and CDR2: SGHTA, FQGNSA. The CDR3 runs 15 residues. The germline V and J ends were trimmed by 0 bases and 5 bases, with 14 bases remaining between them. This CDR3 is CASSLASATPNEQYF. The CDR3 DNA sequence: TGTGCCAGCAGCTTAGCTAGCGCTACCCCGAACGAGCAGTACTTC.

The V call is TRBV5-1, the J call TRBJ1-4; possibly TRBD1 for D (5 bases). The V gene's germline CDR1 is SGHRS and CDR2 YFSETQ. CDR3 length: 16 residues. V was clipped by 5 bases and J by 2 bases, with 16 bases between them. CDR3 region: CASRMNGGVTNEKLFF. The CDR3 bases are TGCGCCAGCAGGATGAACGGGGGAGTTACTAATGAAAAACTGTTTTTT.

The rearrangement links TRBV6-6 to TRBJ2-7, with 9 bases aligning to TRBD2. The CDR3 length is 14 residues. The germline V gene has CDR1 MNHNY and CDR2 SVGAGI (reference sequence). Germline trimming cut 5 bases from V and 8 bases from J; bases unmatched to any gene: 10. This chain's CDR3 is CASSHSGGTPQQYF. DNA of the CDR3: TGTGCCAGCAGTCATAGCGGGGGAACCCCTCAGCAGTACTTC.

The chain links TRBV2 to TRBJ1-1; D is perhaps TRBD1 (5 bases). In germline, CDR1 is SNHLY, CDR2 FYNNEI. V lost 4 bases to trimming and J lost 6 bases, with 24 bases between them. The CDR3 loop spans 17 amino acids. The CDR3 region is CASSAIGLRQGIAEAFF. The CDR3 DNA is TGTGCCAGCAGTGCGATTGGCCTCAGGCAGGGTATCGCTGAAGCTTTCTTT.

The CDR3 sequence is CASSPGTPSSSYEQYF. The CDR3 DNA sequence: TGTGCCAGCTCCCCCGGGACACCTTCGAGCTCCTACGAGCAGTACTTC. V and J are TRBV18 and TRBJ2-7; D might be TRBD1 (6 bases). Germline V CDR1 and CDR2: KGHSH, LQKENI. Trimming removed 6 bases at V and 0 bases at J, with 18 bases between. The CDR3 runs 16 residues.

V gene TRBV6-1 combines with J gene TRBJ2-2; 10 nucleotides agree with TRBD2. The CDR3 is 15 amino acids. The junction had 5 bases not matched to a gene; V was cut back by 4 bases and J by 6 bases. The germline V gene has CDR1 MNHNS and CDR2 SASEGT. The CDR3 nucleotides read TGTGCCAGCAGTGGAAGCGGGGGGGCCCCCGGGGAGCTGTTTTTT. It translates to CASSGSGGAPGELFF.

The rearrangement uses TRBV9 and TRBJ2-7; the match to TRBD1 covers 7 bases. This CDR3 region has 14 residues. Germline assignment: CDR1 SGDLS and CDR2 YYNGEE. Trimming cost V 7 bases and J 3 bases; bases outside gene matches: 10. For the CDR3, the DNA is TGTGCCAGCGGACCCGGGACAGCTAGCTACGAGCAGTACTTC. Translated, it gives CASGPGTASYEQYF. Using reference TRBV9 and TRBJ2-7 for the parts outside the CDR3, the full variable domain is DSGVTQTPKHLITATGQRVTLRCSPRSGDLSVYWYQQSLDQGLQFLIQYYNGEERAKGNILERFSAQQFPDLHSELNLSSLELGDSALYFCASGPGTASYEQYFGPGTRLTVT.

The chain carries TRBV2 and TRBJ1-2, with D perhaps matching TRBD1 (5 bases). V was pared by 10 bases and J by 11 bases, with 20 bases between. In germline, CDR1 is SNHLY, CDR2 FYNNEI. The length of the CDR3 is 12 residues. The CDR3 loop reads CAKSPAARGYTF. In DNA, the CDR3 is TGTGCCAAATCACCGGCCGCCCGGGGGTACACCTTC.

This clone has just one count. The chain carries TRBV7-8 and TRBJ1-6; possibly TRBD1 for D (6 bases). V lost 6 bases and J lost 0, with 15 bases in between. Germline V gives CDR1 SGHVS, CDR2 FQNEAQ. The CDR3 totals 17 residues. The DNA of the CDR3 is TGTGCCAGCAGAGAATCCAGGGGAGGCTCCTATAATTCACCCCTCCACTTT. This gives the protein CASRESRGGSYNSPLHF.

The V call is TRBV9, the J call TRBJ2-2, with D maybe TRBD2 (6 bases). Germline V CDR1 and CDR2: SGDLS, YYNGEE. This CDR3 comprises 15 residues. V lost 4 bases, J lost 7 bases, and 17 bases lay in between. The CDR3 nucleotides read TGTGCCAGCAGCTCCTCTGGGGGGATGGGCGGGGAGCTGTTTTTT. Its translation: CASSSSGGMGGELFF. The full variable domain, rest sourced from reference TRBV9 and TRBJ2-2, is DSGVTQTPKHLITATGQRVTLRCSPRSGDLSVYWYQQSLDQGLQFLIQYYNGEERAKGNILERFSAQQFPDLHSELNLSSLELGDSALYFCASSSSGGMGGELFFGEGSRLTVL.

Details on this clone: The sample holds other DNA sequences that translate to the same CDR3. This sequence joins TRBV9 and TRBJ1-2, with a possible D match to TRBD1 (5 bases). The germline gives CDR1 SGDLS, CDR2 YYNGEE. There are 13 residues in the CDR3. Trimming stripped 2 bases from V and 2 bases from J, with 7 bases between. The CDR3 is CASSVSGNYGYTF. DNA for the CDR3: TGTGCCAGCAGCGTTTCAGGGAACTATGGCTACACCTTC.

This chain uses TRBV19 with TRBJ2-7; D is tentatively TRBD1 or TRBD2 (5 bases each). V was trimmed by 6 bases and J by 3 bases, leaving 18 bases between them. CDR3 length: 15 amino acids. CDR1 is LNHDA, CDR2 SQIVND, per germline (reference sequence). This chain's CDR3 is CASSAPGTVGYEQYF. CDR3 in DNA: TGTGCCAGTAGCGCACCCGGGACGGTTGGCTACGAGCAGTACTTC.

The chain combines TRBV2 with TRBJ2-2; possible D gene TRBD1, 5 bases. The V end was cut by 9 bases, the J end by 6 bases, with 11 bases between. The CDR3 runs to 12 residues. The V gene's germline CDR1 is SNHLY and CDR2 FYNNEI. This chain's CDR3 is CASRGLAGELFF. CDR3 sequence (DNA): TGTGCCAGTAGGGGCCTGGCCGGGGAGCTGTTTTTT. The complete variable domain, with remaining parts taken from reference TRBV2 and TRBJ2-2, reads EPEVTQTPSHQVTQMGQEVILRCVPISNHLYFYWYRQILGQKVEFLVSFYNNEISEKSEIFDDQFSVERPDGSNFTLKIRSTKLEDSAMYFCASRGLAGELFFGEGSRLTVL.

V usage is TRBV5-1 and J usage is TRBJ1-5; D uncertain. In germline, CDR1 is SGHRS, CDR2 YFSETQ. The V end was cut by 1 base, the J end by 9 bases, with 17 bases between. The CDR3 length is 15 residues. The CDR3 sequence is CASSLLPGFEGPQHF. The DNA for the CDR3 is TGCGCCAGCAGCTTGTTGCCCGGCTTTGAGGGGCCCCAGCATTTT.

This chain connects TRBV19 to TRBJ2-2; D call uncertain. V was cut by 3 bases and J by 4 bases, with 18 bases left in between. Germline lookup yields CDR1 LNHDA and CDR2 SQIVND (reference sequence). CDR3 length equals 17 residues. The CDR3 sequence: CASSITPPSYSTGELFF. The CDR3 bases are TGTGCCAGTAGTATTACTCCTCCCTCTTATTCCACCGGGGAGCTGTTTTTT.

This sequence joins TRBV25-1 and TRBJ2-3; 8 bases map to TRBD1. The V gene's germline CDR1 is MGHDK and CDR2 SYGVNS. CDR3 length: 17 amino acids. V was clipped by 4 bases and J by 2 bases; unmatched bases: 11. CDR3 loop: CASSAGQGNVYTDTQYF. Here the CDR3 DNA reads TGTGCCAGCAGTGCAGGACAGGGAAACGTATACACAGATACGCAGTATTTT.

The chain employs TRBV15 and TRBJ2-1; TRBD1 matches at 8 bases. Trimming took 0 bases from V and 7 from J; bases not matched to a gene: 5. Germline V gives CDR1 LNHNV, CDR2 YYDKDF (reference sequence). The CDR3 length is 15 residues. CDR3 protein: CATSRDGQGGNEQFF. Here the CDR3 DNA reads TGTGCCACCAGCAGAGACGGACAGGGTGGGAATGAGCAGTTCTTC.

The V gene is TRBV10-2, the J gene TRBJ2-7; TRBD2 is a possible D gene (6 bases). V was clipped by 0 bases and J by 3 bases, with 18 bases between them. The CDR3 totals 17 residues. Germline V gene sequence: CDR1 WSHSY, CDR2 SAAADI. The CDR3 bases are TGCGCCAGCAGTGAGTCGAAGGTTTTGGGGGAGGTCTACGAGCAGTACTTC. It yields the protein CASSESKVLGEVYEQYF.

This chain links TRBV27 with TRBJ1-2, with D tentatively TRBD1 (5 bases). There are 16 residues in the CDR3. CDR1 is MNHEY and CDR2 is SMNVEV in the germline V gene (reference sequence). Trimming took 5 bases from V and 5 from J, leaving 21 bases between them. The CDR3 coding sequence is TGTGCCAGCAGTCCCAGCGGCAGGGCCCTTCTGTATGGCTACACCTTC. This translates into CASSPSGRALLYGYTF.

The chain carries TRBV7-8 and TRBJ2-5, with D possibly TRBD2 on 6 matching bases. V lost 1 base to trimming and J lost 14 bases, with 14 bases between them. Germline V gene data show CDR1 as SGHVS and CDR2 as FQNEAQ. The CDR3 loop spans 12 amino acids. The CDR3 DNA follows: TGTGCCAGCAGCTTAGTGGGGGGACCACCATACTTC. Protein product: CASSLVGGPPYF. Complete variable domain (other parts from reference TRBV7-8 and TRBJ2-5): GAGVSQSPRYKVAKRGQDVALRCDPISGHVSLFWYQQALGQGPEFLTYFQNEAQLDKSGLPSDRFFAERPEGSVSTLKIQRTQQEDSAVYLCASSLVGGPPYFGPGTRLLVL.